This entry features one T cell receptor (beta chain) sequence. The antigen is unknown. Prepared libraries of TCR beta cDNA carried unique molecular identifiers. TCRdb used MiXCR to reprocess the PCR reads, holding one entry per CDR3 protein. The sample includes under 200,000 distinct CDR3 sequences, 35% to 40% of them seen just once. This sample is part of a study of post-analysis software for immune sequencing data. This CDR3 spans 14 amino acids. Study results and caveats: The five TRBV segments detected at higher frequency in patients than in controls included TRBV5-6, TRBV5-1 and TRBV20-1.

The V and J genes are TRBV21-1 and TRBJ2-1. TRBV21-1 is a known pseudogene. Sequenced here: blood, sampled after autologous hematopoietic stem cell transplantation. This receptor was taken from a girl under 18 with multiple sclerosis. The CDR3 spells CASSKSGAYNEQFF. The CDR3 region has the DNA TGTGCCAGCAGCAAAAGCGGGGCCTACAATGAGCAGTTCTTC.